The 17 T cell receptor beta chains below all came from one sample that was sequenced in a study of cytomegalovirus exposure and HLA in healthy donors. PCR employed 60 Vbeta and 13 Jbeta primers. The method was immunoSEQ multiplex PCR; TCRdb's version includes in-frame clones alone and lacks a portion of them. The sample shows approximately 150,000 clones, about four fifths of them seen only once. Source material: PBMCs. The receptor set was obtained from a woman aged 40 to 50 in good health and CMV-seropositive.

The V gene is TRBV14, the J gene TRBJ2-1; 9 positions match TRBD2. The CDR3 has 15 amino acids. Germline loops: CDR1 SGHDN, CDR2 FVKESK. V shed 6 bases and J 7 bases; nucleotides not matched to a gene: 10. The CDR3 is CASSYLGSGRNEQFF. CDR3 nucleotide sequence: TGTGCCAGCAGTTACCTCGGTAGCGGGAGAAATGAGCAGTTCTTC.

The CDR3 spells CASSLEWQNTEAFF. CDR3 in DNA: TGTGCCAGCAGCTTGGAGTGGCAGAACACTGAAGCTTTCTTT. The chain is built from TRBV11-3 and TRBJ1-1; the D is unclear. The germline CDR1 and CDR2 sequences are SGHNT and YENEEA. This CDR3 is 14 amino acids long. The V end was cut by 3 bases, the J end by 1 base, with 9 bases between. Drawing the rest from reference TRBV11-3 and TRBJ1-1, the complete variable domain is EAGVVQSPRYKIIEKKQPVAFWCNPISGHNTLYWYLQNLGQGPELLIRYENEEAVDDSQLPKDRFSAERLKGVDSTLKIQPAELGDSAVYLCASSLEWQNTEAFFGQGTRLTVV.

The chain couples TRBV30 to TRBJ1-2; 10 nucleotides align to TRBD1. The CDR3 has 13 residues. Germline loops: CDR1 GTSNPN, CDR2 SVGIG (reference sequence). Unmatched junction bases numbered 6, after V lost 3 bases and J lost 8 bases. CDR3: CAWRRQGAEGYTF. DNA for the CDR3: TGTGCCTGGAGGAGACAGGGGGCAGAAGGCTACACCTTC.

This rearrangement joins TRBV4-2 to TRBJ2-3; TRBD2 agrees at 10 bases. Germline V CDR1 and CDR2: LGHNA, YNFKEQ. Trimming took 8 bases from V and 2 from J; bases not matched to a gene: 10. The CDR3 loop spans 16 amino acids. CDR3 amino acids: CASSSGTSADTDTQYF. CDR3 bases: TGTGCCAGCTCGAGCGGGACTAGCGCCGACACAGATACGCAGTATTTT.

This chain links TRBV15 with TRBJ2-3; possible D gene TRBD1, 6 bases. CDR3 length equals 14 residues. The V end lost 1 base, the J end lost 8 bases, and 13 bases lay between the germline ends. In germline, CDR1 is LNHNV, CDR2 YYDKDF (reference sequence). The DNA of the CDR3 is TGTGCCACCAGCAGAGGGGGCGCACAGGGTACGCAGTATTTT. As protein: CATSRGGAQGTQYF.

The V call is TRBV19, the J call TRBJ2-1; 8 bases are a match to TRBD2. V lost 3 bases to trimming and J lost 15 bases; unmatched junction nucleotides: 16. There are 15 residues in the CDR3. Germline V CDR1 and CDR2: LNHDA, SQIVND (reference sequence). CDR3 in DNA: TGTGCCAGTAGTATGAAAGATGTCGGGAGGGCCCCGAGGTTCTTC. This codes for CASSMKDVGRAPRFF.

The V and J genes are TRBV2 and TRBJ2-2; a possible D gene is TRBD2 (5 bases). The CDR3 runs 14 residues. Germline CDR1 reads SNHLY; CDR2 reads FYNNEI. V lost 7 bases, J lost 1 base, and 10 bases lay in between. The CDR3 here is CASIKSGNTGELFF. CDR3 nucleotides: TGTGCCAGCATAAAGAGCGGGAACACCGGGGAGCTGTTTTTT.

This clone has just a few counts. The chain uses TRBV5-1 and TRBJ1-2, with D tentatively TRBD1 (5 bases). Germline V gene lookup returns CDR1 SGHRS and CDR2 YFSETQ. The CDR3 extends over 15 amino acids. Deletions cut 4 bases from V and 0 bases from J, with 13 bases between. The DNA of the CDR3 is TGCGCCAGCAGCCCCGGAGGGACTGCTAACTATGGCTACACCTTC. This gives the protein CASSPGGTANYGYTF.

This clone was seen only once. The chain has TRBV7-9 and TRBJ2-7; 7 nucleotides agree with TRBD1. With 6 bases clipped from V and 2 bases from J, the junction kept 4 bases outside the gene matches. This CDR3 contains 13 residues. Germline values: CDR1 SEHNR, CDR2 FQNEAQ (reference sequence). CDR3 coding DNA: TGTGCCAGCAGTCGTGGGACAGCCTACGAGCAGTACTTC. It translates to CASSRGTAYEQYF.

Only a few counts were recorded for this clone. The chain joins TRBV6-5 to TRBJ2-3; D gene unclear. The CDR3 has 11 residues. Trimming removed 6 bases from V and 2 bases from J, with 3 bases in between. The germline gives CDR1 MNHEY, CDR2 SVGAGI. CDR3 amino acids: CASRLTDTQYF. The DNA of the CDR3 is TGTGCCAGCAGACTCACAGATACGCAGTATTTT.

V gene TRBV6-1 combines with J gene TRBJ1-1; D is unclear. The length of the CDR3 is 11 residues. V was clipped by 5 bases and J by 8 bases, with 9 bases between them. CDR1 MNHNS and CDR2 SASEGT come from the germline V gene. The CDR3 loop reads CASSFWREAFF. For the CDR3, the DNA is TGTGCCAGCAGTTTTTGGCGGGAAGCTTTCTTT.

The chain combines TRBV2 with TRBJ1-1; D uncertain. The CDR3 spans 11 residues. V dropped 3 bases and J dropped 9 bases, with 8 bases sitting between them. Looked up from germline, CDR1 is SNHLY and CDR2 is FYNNEI. CDR3 coding DNA: TGTGCCAGCAGTGAGGGCGCAAAAGCTTTCTTT. It is translated as CASSEGAKAFF.

The rearrangement joins TRBV28 to TRBJ1-5, with D possibly being TRBD1 (5 bases). Germline V gene sequence: CDR1 MDHEN, CDR2 SYDVKM. This CDR3 is built from 14 residues. Trimming left V 4 bases short and J 2 bases short, with 9 bases between. The DNA of the CDR3 is TGTGCCAGCAGTTGGGGGGTTGGCAATCAGCCCCAGCATTTT. Translation: CASSWGVGNQPQHF.

This clone was detected only a few times. The J gene is TRBJ1-2, the V gene TRBV13; 7 bases fit TRBD1. CDR3 length equals 14 residues. Germline V gene sequence: CDR1 PRHDT, CDR2 FYEKMQ (reference sequence). J gave up 4 bases and V 6 bases, and 8 bases lay outside the gene matches. The CDR3 region has the DNA TGTGCCAGCAGTCCTAGGGGGCAGACCTATGGCTACACCTTC. It translates to CASSPRGQTYGYTF.

The J gene is TRBJ2-1, the V gene TRBV7-2, with 7 bases that match TRBD2. V was clipped by 2 bases and J by 4 bases; unmatched bases: 8. Germline CDR1 and CDR2: SGHTA and FQGNSA. This CDR3 has 16 residues. CDR3 amino acids: CASSLPPSGGYNEQFF. The CDR3 DNA follows: TGTGCCAGCAGCTTACCCCCTAGCGGAGGATACAATGAGCAGTTCTTC.

The chain uses TRBV19 and TRBJ2-7, with a possible D match to TRBD2 (6 bases). This CDR3 has 14 residues. Germline V CDR1 and CDR2: LNHDA, SQIVND (reference sequence). Trimming took off 4 bases at V and 2 bases at J, with 12 bases between the two ends. CDR3 nucleotides: TGTGCCAGTAGTAATGGGGGGACGGCCTACGAGCAGTACTTC. It translates to CASSNGGTAYEQYF.

V usage is TRBV2 and J usage is TRBJ2-1; D might be TRBD1 (6 bases). Germline V gives CDR1 SNHLY, CDR2 FYNNEI. The CDR3 spans 15 residues. The ends were cut back, 9 bases at V and 0 bases at J, with 15 bases in the middle. CDR3 DNA: TGTGCCAGGTCATGGGGGACAAGCTCCTACAATGAGCAGTTCTTC. This codes for CARSWGTSSYNEQFF. The variable domain in full, with the rest retrieved from reference TRBV2 and TRBJ2-1, is EPEVTQTPSHQVTQMGQEVILRCVPISNHLYFYWYRQILGQKVEFLVSFYNNEISEKSEIFDDQFSVERPDGSNFTLKIRSTKLEDSAMYFCARSWGTSSYNEQFFGPGTRLTVL.